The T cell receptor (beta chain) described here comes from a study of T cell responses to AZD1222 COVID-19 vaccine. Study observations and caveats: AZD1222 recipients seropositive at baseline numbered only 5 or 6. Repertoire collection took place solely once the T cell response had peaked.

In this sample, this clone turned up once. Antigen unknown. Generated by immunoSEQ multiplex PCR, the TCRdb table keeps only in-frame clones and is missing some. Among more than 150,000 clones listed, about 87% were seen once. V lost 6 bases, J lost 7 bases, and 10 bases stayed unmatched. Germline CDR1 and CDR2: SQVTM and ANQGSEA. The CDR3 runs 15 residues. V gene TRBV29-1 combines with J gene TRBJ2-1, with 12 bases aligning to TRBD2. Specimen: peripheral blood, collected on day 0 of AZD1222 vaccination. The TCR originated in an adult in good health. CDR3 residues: CSVEPSGRATNEQFF. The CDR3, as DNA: TGCAGCGTGGAGCCTAGCGGGAGGGCCACAAATGAGCAGTTCTTC.